These 23 T cell receptor beta chains share one sample of origin, sequenced in a study of radiation and T cells in renal cell carcinoma. Repertoires were generated with immunoSEQ multiplex PCR, while TCRdb's copy carries only in-frame clones and drops some. The sample consists of roughly 130,000 clones, about 81% of them appearing once. The sample's time point: blood 2 weeks post-SBRT. Treatment defined: 15 Gy SBRT to primary tumor, nephrectomy 4 weeks later. Sequences were derived from blood, sampled from a patient whose treatment included radiotherapy and nephrectomy. Receptors were obtained from a woman aged 55 to 70 with renal cell carcinoma.

The J gene is TRBJ2-3, the V gene TRBV23-1; a possible D gene is TRBD1 (6 bases). TRBV23-1 is an ORF, and what it does is uncertain. Trimming stripped 0 bases from V and 2 bases from J, with 18 bases between. There are 18 residues in the CDR3. The CDR3 sequence is CASSQSTSGDPTTDTQYF. DNA for the CDR3: TGCGCCAGCAGTCAATCGACTTCAGGGGACCCAACCACAGATACGCAGTATTTT.

This chain uses TRBV5-1 with TRBJ1-1; D is unresolved. CDR1 and CDR2 (germline): SGHRS, YFSETQ. Trimming removed 0 bases at V and 1 base at J, with 7 bases between. The CDR3 runs to 14 residues. CDR3 region: CASSLVPANTEAFF. Written as DNA, the CDR3 is TGCGCCAGCAGCTTGGTCCCGGCGAACACTGAAGCTTTCTTT.

The V and J genes are TRBV19 and TRBJ2-3; TRBD2 agrees at 7 bases. The CDR3 runs 15 residues. Germline loops: CDR1 LNHDA, CDR2 SQIVND (reference sequence). J was trimmed by 8 bases and V by 1 base; bases with no gene match: 9. CDR3 coding DNA: TGTGCCAGTAGTATAGTCGGCGGGGGAGTAGGTACGCAGTATTTT. This codes for CASSIVGGGVGTQYF.

The chain recombines TRBV5-1 with TRBJ2-5, with TRBD1 matching 7 bases. J lost 7 bases, V lost 2 bases, and 2 bases had no gene match. This CDR3 contains 12 residues. The germline gives CDR1 SGHRS, CDR2 YFSETQ. The CDR3 DNA reads as TGCGCCAGCAGCTTACCAGGGGGGACCCAGTACTTC. It encodes CASSLPGGTQYF. Using reference TRBV5-1 and TRBJ2-5 for the parts outside the CDR3, the full variable domain is KAGVTQTPRYLIKTRGQQVTLSCSPISGHRSVSWYQQTPGQGLQFLFEYFSETQRNKGNFPGRFSGRQFSNSRSEMNVSTLELGDSALYLCASSLPGGTQYFGPGTRLLVL.

The genes are TRBV20-1 and TRBJ1-2, with D uncertain. Germline V gene data show CDR1 as DFQATT and CDR2 as SNEGSKA (reference sequence). This CDR3 spans 10 amino acids. V was clipped by 6 bases and J by 8 bases, with 10 bases between them. DNA for the CDR3: TGCAGTGCGACTACGTTGGGCTACACCTTC. This sequence encodes CSATTLGYTF.

The rearrangement links TRBV9 to TRBJ2-1, with D unclear. V was cut by 0 bases and J by 1 base, with 11 bases left in between. Germline assignment: CDR1 SGDLS and CDR2 YYNGEE. The CDR3 sequence is 16 residues long. The CDR3 DNA reads TGTGCCAGCAGCGTAGGACGCGAAATTTCCTACAATGAGCAGTTCTTC. Its protein is CASSVGREISYNEQFF.

This clone came up once. This chain joins TRBV27 and TRBJ2-3; no reliable D call. This CDR3 has 13 residues. Germline CDR1 is MNHEY and CDR2 is SMNVEV (reference sequence). The V end lost 0 bases, the J end lost 5 bases, and 6 bases lay between the germline ends. The CDR3 loop is CASSLSSGDTQYF. The CDR3 DNA reads TGTGCCAGCAGTTTATCGTCGGGAGATACGCAGTATTTT.

V and J are TRBV9 and TRBJ2-5; D possibly matches TRBD1 or TRBD2 (5 bases each). The CDR3 contains 14 residues. Trimming took 0 bases from V and 4 from J, leaving 10 bases between them. Germline assignment: CDR1 SGDLS and CDR2 YYNGEE. The CDR3 reads CASSVGGVGETQYF. The CDR3 nucleotides read TGTGCCAGCAGCGTAGGAGGGGTTGGAGAGACCCAGTACTTC. Full variable domain (rest looked up from reference TRBV9 and TRBJ2-5): DSGVTQTPKHLITATGQRVTLRCSPRSGDLSVYWYQQSLDQGLQFLIQYYNGEERAKGNILERFSAQQFPDLHSELNLSSLELGDSALYFCASSVGGVGETQYFGPGTRLLVL.

This chain uses TRBV9 with TRBJ1-2, with a possible D match to TRBD1 (5 bases). The CDR3 is made up of 15 amino acids. CDR1 and CDR2 (germline): SGDLS, YYNGEE. V was shortened by 0 bases and J by 2 bases, with 11 bases between the two germline ends. The CDR3 protein is CASSVGLGVNYGYTF. CDR3 DNA: TGTGCCAGCAGCGTAGGCCTAGGGGTAAACTATGGCTACACCTTC.

This clone has more than one count but fewer than ten. V is TRBV5-1 and J is TRBJ2-7; tentative D call: TRBD1 (5 bases). V lost 5 bases, J lost 0 bases, and 21 bases lay in between. The length of the CDR3 is 17 residues. Looked up from germline, CDR1 is SGHRS and CDR2 is YFSETQ. In DNA form, the CDR3 reads TGCGCCAGCAGTCCGGAAGGGGCGCCGCTATCCTCCTACGAGCAGTACTTC. It codes for CASSPEGAPLSSYEQYF.

This chain joins TRBV27 and TRBJ2-1; TRBD2 matches at 9 bases. The germline V gene has CDR1 MNHEY and CDR2 SMNVEV (reference sequence). The V segment lost 7 bases and the J segment 4 bases; nucleotides outside the gene matches: 8. CDR3 length: 15 residues. Here the CDR3 reads CASTPGAGGYNEQFF. The CDR3, as DNA: TGTGCCAGCACCCCCGGTGCGGGGGGGTACAATGAGCAGTTCTTC.

This chain connects TRBV19 to TRBJ2-3; possible D gene TRBD2, 6 bases. Germline CDR1 is LNHDA and CDR2 is SQIVND (reference sequence). The CDR3 is 18 residues long. The V end was cut by 5 bases, the J end by 4 bases, with 25 bases between. The CDR3 nucleotides are TGTGCCAGTAGTCGTTACCCCTCATTACAAGGAGGGCCAGATACGCAGTATTTT. Translating it yields CASSRYPSLQGGPDTQYF.

The chain uses TRBV5-1 and TRBJ1-2; 7 bases map to TRBD1. The CDR3 has 13 amino acids. The V and J ends lost 0 bases and 8 bases, in that order; junction bases with no gene match: 4. Looked up from germline, CDR1 is SGHRS and CDR2 is YFSETQ. CDR3 region: CASSLEGQQGYTF. DNA of the CDR3: TGCGCCAGCAGCTTGGAGGGACAGCAGGGCTACACCTTC.

The rearrangement uses TRBV6-5 and TRBJ1-2; D is uncertain. The V gene's germline CDR1 is MNHEY and CDR2 SVGAGI. Trimming cost V 5 bases and J 6 bases, with 16 bases left between them. This CDR3 comprises 14 residues. This CDR3 is CASSILGRVDGYTF. In nucleotides, the CDR3 is TGTGCCAGCAGTATCCTCGGGAGGGTGGATGGCTACACCTTC.

This sequence joins TRBV6-1 and TRBJ1-5; no clear D gene. Germline CDR1 reads MNHNS; CDR2 reads SASEGT. CDR3 length: 19 amino acids. Trimming took 4 bases from V and 0 from J, leaving 22 bases between them. The CDR3 DNA reads TGTGCCAGCAGTGTCCAACAGAAATTCGGTTCTTATAGCAATCAGCCCCAGCATTTT. This gives the protein CASSVQQKFGSYSNQPQHF.

The chain combines TRBV5-1 with TRBJ2-7, with 7 bases lining up with TRBD1. Germline trimming cut 5 bases from V and 1 base from J; bases unmatched to any gene: 6. Germline CDR1 is SGHRS and CDR2 is YFSETQ. This CDR3 is 14 amino acids long. The CDR3 bases are TGCGCCAGCAGATATAGGACAGGATCCTACGAGCAGTACTTC. This sequence encodes CASRYRTGSYEQYF.

This chain connects TRBV7-2 to TRBJ1-3, with D maybe TRBD1 (6 bases). Germline lookup yields CDR1 SGHTA and CDR2 FQGNSA. With 3 bases removed from V and 2 bases from J, the gap between germline ends came to 8 bases. This CDR3 is built from 14 residues. CDR3 amino acids: CASSFGQPGNTIYF. CDR3 DNA sequence: TGTGCCAGCAGCTTCGGACAGCCTGGAAACACCATATATTTT.

This clone appeared a few times. CDR3 coding DNA: TGTGCCAGCAGCCCTCCGGGACTAGCGGGAGGTCCCACAGATACGCAGTATTTT. Residues: CASSPPGLAGGPTDTQYF. The chain combines TRBV7-9 with TRBJ2-3, with 15 bases fitting TRBD2. The CDR3 is made up of 18 amino acids. CDR1 and CDR2 (germline): SEHNR, FQNEAQ (reference sequence). The junction had 8 bases not matched to a gene; V was cut back by 5 bases and J by 2 bases.

The J gene is TRBJ2-2, the V gene TRBV6-5, with D possibly being TRBD1 (6 bases). Germline assignment: CDR1 MNHEY and CDR2 SVGAGI. V lost 6 bases and J 3 bases, leaving 11 bases between the germline ends. CDR3 length: 14 amino acids. As DNA, the CDR3 is TGTGCCAGCAGGGCTGGGGGCGACACCGGGGAGCTGTTTTTT. The encoded protein is CASRAGGDTGELFF.

The J gene is TRBJ2-7, the V gene TRBV9, with 8 bases that match TRBD1. Germline V gene lookup returns CDR1 SGDLS and CDR2 YYNGEE. CDR3 length: 17 residues. The ends lost 0 bases at V and 2 bases at J; junction bases unmatched: 10. The CDR3 loop is CASSVAPAGRGPYEQYF. In DNA, the CDR3 is TGTGCCAGCAGCGTAGCTCCGGCGGGCAGGGGGCCCTACGAGCAGTACTTC.

The CDR3 here is CASSDKFSTGTNSPLHF. The CDR3 nucleotides are TGTGCCAGCAGTGACAAATTTTCGACAGGGACGAATTCACCCCTCCACTTT. The chain combines TRBV6-4 with TRBJ1-6; 7 positions match TRBD1. After removal of 2 bases from V and 7 bases from J, the junction contained 11 bases not matched to a gene. The CDR3 runs 17 residues. Looked up from germline, CDR1 is MRHNA and CDR2 is SNTAGT.

The chain employs TRBV7-3 and TRBJ2-7; D remains ambiguous. The CDR3 covers 16 residues. Trimming removed 0 bases at V and 0 bases at J, with 12 bases between. The V gene's germline CDR1 is SGHTA and CDR2 FQGTGA. The CDR3: CASSLTGLAPSYEQYF. The CDR3 DNA reads TGTGCCAGCAGCTTAACGGGATTAGCCCCCTCCTACGAGCAGTACTTC. Full variable domain (outside the CDR3, taken from reference TRBV7-3 and TRBJ2-7): GAGVSQTPSNKVTEKGKYVELRCDPISGHTALYWYRQSLGQGPEFLIYFQGTGAADDSGLPNDRFFAVRPEGSVSTLKIQRTERGDSAVYLCASSLTGLAPSYEQYFGPGTRLTVT.

The V call is TRBV7-3, the J call TRBJ2-5, with a weak D call TRBD1 (6 bases). Trimming stripped 1 base from V and 4 bases from J, with 16 bases between. The CDR3 length is 16 residues. Germline assignment: CDR1 SGHTA and CDR2 FQGTGA. The CDR3 sequence: CASSLNVQGTGETQYF. CDR3 nucleotides: TGTGCCAGCAGCTTAAATGTACAGGGAACCGGAGAGACCCAGTACTTC.